The 2 T cell receptor beta chains reported below all come from one sample, sequenced in a study of T cell clones after liver transplantation. Data came from immunoSEQ multiplex PCR; TCRdb stores just in-frame clones and leaves some out. The profile shows 35,000 to 45,000 clones, about 86% of them singletons. The material was CD4+ T cells from blood, obtained 24 months after liver transplant. Receptor source: a human patient who received a liver transplant. Some T cells could come from the graft donor.

V usage is TRBV28 and J usage is TRBJ1-4, with D perhaps matching TRBD1 (5 bases). This CDR3 is built from 17 residues. V lost 4 bases and J lost 0, with 15 bases in between. Per the germline V gene, CDR1 is MDHEN and CDR2 is SYDVKM. The CDR3, as DNA: TGTGCCAGCAGTTCCGAGACAGTCATTGCAACTAATGAAAAACTGTTTTTT. Its protein is CASSSETVIATNEKLFF.

V is TRBV14 and J is TRBJ2-5; possibly TRBD2 for D (6 bases). CDR1 is SGHDN, CDR2 FVKESK, per germline. Deletions cut 4 bases from V and 5 bases from J, with 17 bases between. The CDR3 contains 15 residues. The CDR3 nucleotides read TGTGCCAGCAGCCCTTGGACGGGACTTCCGGAGACCCAGTACTTC. As protein: CASSPWTGLPETQYF.